These T cell receptor beta chains were read from a single sample in a study of CD8+ T cells in alopecia areata. Sequencing was performed with immunoSEQ multiplex PCR; in TCRdb, only in-frame clones are kept and a portion is missing. The table has some 190,000 clones, 40% to 65% seen once. Here the sequenced sample was CD8+ T cells sorted from blood, taken at week 52, from a patient treated with tofacitinib. The receptors were sampled from a human donor with alopecia areata. The CDR3 runs from the conserved cysteine through the conserved F or W. The D gene is left open where the match is weak. Not all rows give a size; the values are once, few, many and, for expanded clones, a class.

D: TRBD2; size: NA; V: TRBV30; J: TRBJ2-1; DNA: TGTGCCTGGAAAGGAATTAGCGGGGGATACAATGAGCAGTTCTTC; CDR3: CAWKGISGGYNEQFF
D: NA; size: NA; V: TRBV27; J: TRBJ2-3; DNA: TGTGCCAGCAGTTTAGAGAGGGCAGATACGCAGTATTTT; CDR3: CASSLERADTQYF
D: NA; size: NA; V: TRBV7-9; J: TRBJ2-7; DNA: TGTGCCAGCAGCTTAGTTCGGGAACCCTACGAGCAGTACTTC; CDR3: CASSLVREPYEQYF
D: NA; size: few; V: TRBV29-1; J: TRBJ1-2; DNA: TGCAGCGTTGAAGTCTCTCCGATAGGCGGCTACACCTTC; CDR3: CSVEVSPIGGYTF
D: NA; size: NA; V: TRBV7-7; J: TRBJ1-1; DNA: TGTGCTAGCAGCTCAGGTTTTGGGGCTGAAGCTTTCTTT; CDR3: CASSSGFGAEAFF
D: TRBD1; size: NA; V: TRBV6-5; J: TRBJ1-2; DNA: TGTGCCAGCAGTTACCAGGGGACAGCTAACTATGGCTACACCTTC; CDR3: CASSYQGTANYGYTF
D: TRBD1; size: NA; V: TRBV5-6; J: TRBJ2-4; DNA: TGTGCCAGCAGCTTTAACAGGGGGCGGGGTAGAAACATTCAGTACTTC; CDR3: CASSFNRGRGRNIQYF
D: TRBD1; size: NA; V: TRBV9; J: TRBJ1-1; DNA: TGTGCCAGCAGCGTGGGACAGGGCACTGAAGCTTTCTTT; CDR3: CASSVGQGTEAFF
D: NA; size: few; V: TRBV19; J: TRBJ1-3; DNA: TGTGCCAGTCGCGGTCTGGAAACCAAATCTGGAAACACCATATATTTT; CDR3: CASRGLETKSGNTIYF
D: TRBD1; size: NA; V: TRBV13; J: TRBJ2-2; DNA: TGTGCCAGCCGACAGGGGAACACCGGGGAGCTGTTTTTT; CDR3: CASRQGNTGELFF